Below are 20 T cell receptor beta chains sequenced from a single sample in a study of technical replicates of blood from a few donors. The repertoire was sequenced with immunoSEQ multiplex PCR; TCRdb's copy has only in-frame clones and lacks some. The sample lists about 79,000 clones, approximately 91% occurring once. Specimen: T cells isolated from PBMCs. These receptors came from a human donor in good health. Some clones in this sample may be carry-over from other donors' samples.

This rearrangement joins TRBV7-6 to TRBJ1-2; D call uncertain. V shed 6 bases and J shed 2 bases, with 7 bases lying between them. Per germline, CDR1 SGHVS and CDR2 FNYEAQ. The CDR3 is 12 residues long. The CDR3 DNA follows: TGTGCCAGCAGTCCAGGAAACTATGGCTACACCTTC. As protein: CASSPGNYGYTF.

The chain recombines TRBV7-2 with TRBJ2-5; D unclear. CDR1 and CDR2 (germline): SGHTA, FQGNSA. The V and J ends lost 7 bases and 2 bases respectively, with 17 bases between them. The CDR3 contains 15 residues. CDR3 region: CASTPPSGKQETQYF. The CDR3, as DNA: TGTGCCAGCACCCCGCCCTCAGGAAAGCAAGAGACCCAGTACTTC.

The J gene is TRBJ1-1, the V gene TRBV2; maybe TRBD1 (5 bases). Germline-derived CDR1 and CDR2 are SNHLY and FYNNEI. CDR3 length: 14 residues. V shed 1 base and J shed 2 bases, with 8 bases lying between them. CDR3 loop: CASSEEGANTEAFF. CDR3 sequence (DNA): TGTGCCAGCAGTGAAGAAGGGGCCAACACTGAAGCTTTCTTT.

The chain uses TRBV28 and TRBJ2-3; tentatively, D is TRBD2 (6 bases). Trimming cost V 3 bases and J 0 bases, with 10 bases left between them. The CDR3 spans 15 residues. Germline CDR1 and CDR2: MDHEN and SYDVKM. CDR3: CASSFLGTSTDTQYF. In DNA, the CDR3 is TGTGCCAGCAGTTTTCTAGGGACTAGCACAGATACGCAGTATTTT. Full variable domain (outside the CDR3, taken from reference TRBV28 and TRBJ2-3): DVKVTQSSRYLVKRTGEKVFLECVQDMDHENMFWYRQDPGLGLRLIYFSYDVKMKEKGDIPEGYSVSREKKERFSLILESASTNQTSMYLCASSFLGTSTDTQYFGPGTRLTVL.

The chain recombines TRBV4-2 with TRBJ2-7; 7 bases line up with TRBD1. The CDR3 loop spans 19 amino acids. Germline V gene lookup returns CDR1 LGHNA and CDR2 YNFKEQ. Trimming took 0 bases from V and 5 from J; bases not matched to a gene: 19. As DNA, the CDR3 is TGTGCCAGCAGCCAAGATCGTGGTATTCCGAGACAGGGTAAAAACGAGCAGTACTTC. This codes for CASSQDRGIPRQGKNEQYF.

V and J are TRBV5-6 and TRBJ2-3; weak D call: TRBD2 (6 bases). In germline, CDR1 is SGHDT, CDR2 YYEEEE. Trimming shortened V by 4 bases and J by 2 bases, and 11 bases separated the two germline ends. CDR3 length: 14 amino acids. CDR3 nucleotides: TGTGCCAGCAGCCCCATAGCGGACACAGATACGCAGTATTTT. This codes for CASSPIADTDTQYF.

The J gene is TRBJ1-1, the V gene TRBV15; 7 positions match TRBD1. The J segment lost 0 bases and the V segment lost 5 bases, leaving 9 bases of the junction unmatched. This CDR3 has 16 amino acids. Germline-derived CDR1 and CDR2 are LNHNV and YYDKDF (reference sequence). Here the CDR3 reads CATSAWGQHMNTEAFF. As DNA, the CDR3 is TGTGCCACCAGCGCTTGGGGACAGCACATGAACACTGAAGCTTTCTTT.

V and J are TRBV6-5 and TRBJ1-3, with 8 bases lining up with TRBD1. The germline V gene has CDR1 MNHEY and CDR2 SVGAGI. Trimming cost V 5 bases and J 4 bases; bases outside gene matches: 4. The CDR3 runs to 14 residues. CDR3 protein: CASSVTGDGNTIYF. CDR3 in DNA: TGTGCCAGCAGTGTGACAGGGGACGGAAACACCATATATTTT.

The V gene is TRBV9, the J gene TRBJ1-3; 10 nucleotides line up with TRBD1. The CDR3 contains 17 residues. The trim removed 3 bases at V and 1 base at J, leaving 7 bases unmatched. The V gene's germline CDR1 is SGDLS and CDR2 YYNGEE. CDR3 amino acids: CASSASGQGISGNTIYF. The DNA of the CDR3 is TGTGCCAGCAGCGCATCGGGACAGGGGATTTCTGGAAACACCATATATTTT.

The chain couples TRBV2 to TRBJ2-3, with D perhaps TRBD2 (5 bases). The V and J ends lost 2 bases and 1 base respectively, with 10 bases between them. This CDR3 region has 15 residues. Germline CDR1 reads SNHLY; CDR2 reads FYNNEI. The CDR3 DNA is TGTGCCAGCAGTGAAATGGGAGCGGGCACAGATACGCAGTATTTT. Amino acid sequence: CASSEMGAGTDTQYF.

The genes are TRBV11-2 and TRBJ2-1; 10 bases are a match to TRBD2. Germline CDR1 is SGHAT and CDR2 is FQNNGV. Trimming removed 1 base from V and 15 bases from J; junction bases left unmatched: 12. The CDR3 totals 15 residues. The CDR3 sequence is CASSLGVGSGGTPFF. The CDR3 DNA reads TGTGCCAGCAGCTTAGGTGTCGGTAGCGGGGGGACCCCGTTCTTC.

This clone was seen more than once but under ten times. The gene calls are TRBV30 and TRBJ2-3, with TRBD2 identical over 7 bases. The V gene end was trimmed by 2 bases and the J gene end by 1 base; junction bases not matched to a gene: 3. Germline CDR1 is GTSNPN and CDR2 is SVGIG (reference sequence). The CDR3 is 14 residues long. CDR3 in amino acids: CAWSRTSGTDTQYF. The CDR3 DNA reads TGTGCCTGGAGTAGAACTAGCGGCACAGATACGCAGTATTTT.

Comment on this clone: The sample holds other DNA sequences that translate to the same CDR3. The chain carries TRBV18 and TRBJ1-3, with D perhaps TRBD1 (5 bases). CDR1 is KGHSH, CDR2 LQKENI, per germline. Trimming pared 1 base from V and 4 bases from J, leaving 8 bases between. The CDR3 covers 14 residues. The CDR3 spells CASSPQGSGNTIYF. CDR3 in DNA: TGTGCCAGCTCACCACAGGGGTCCGGAAACACCATATATTTT.

A single count supports this clone. This rearrangement joins TRBV5-1 to TRBJ2-7, with TRBD2 identical over 8 bases. CDR1 is SGHRS and CDR2 is YFSETQ in the germline V gene. This CDR3 is 16 amino acids long. V shed 0 bases, J shed 8 bases, and the junction held 13 bases outside the gene matches. CDR3 in amino acids: CASSLGPSGPPGQQYF. CDR3 DNA: TGCGCCAGCAGCTTGGGTCCTAGCGGGCCCCCCGGGCAGCAGTACTTC.

This clone was counted a single time. The rearrangement uses TRBV27 and TRBJ2-7; D gene uncertain. Trimming took off 6 bases at V and 5 bases at J, with 17 bases between the two ends. The CDR3 loop spans 14 amino acids. Germline V gives CDR1 MNHEY, CDR2 SMNVEV (reference sequence). This CDR3 is CASRQSLSWDEQYF. The CDR3 DNA is TGTGCCAGCAGACAGTCGCTGTCGTGGGACGAGCAGTACTTC.

The chain employs TRBV14 and TRBJ2-5, with D hard to call. Germline CDR1 and CDR2: SGHDN and FVKESK. The V end lost 0 bases, the J end lost 0 bases, and 14 bases lay between the germline ends. The CDR3 has 17 amino acids. CDR3 residues: CASSQDMSAWYQETQYF. The CDR3 nucleotides read TGTGCCAGCAGCCAAGATATGAGCGCGTGGTACCAAGAGACCCAGTACTTC.

This clone was observed a single time. CDR3 in DNA: TGTGCCAGTAGTCCCGGCCCGACAGGGGGCAGGGAGCAGTACTTC. It specifies CASSPGPTGGREQYF. This chain connects TRBV19 to TRBJ2-7; 10 bases are a match to TRBD1. The ends lost 5 bases at V and 7 bases at J; junction bases unmatched: 11. The CDR3 is made up of 15 amino acids. The germline CDR1 and CDR2 sequences are LNHDA and SQIVND (reference sequence).

The rearrangement uses TRBV28 and TRBJ1-1; 10 bases fit TRBD1. Trimming at V came to 5 bases and at J to 7 bases, leaving 7 bases not matched to a gene. The CDR3 covers 14 residues. CDR1 and CDR2 (germline): MDHEN, SYDVKM. The CDR3 sequence is CASSGTGVSYEAFF. As DNA, the CDR3 is TGTGCCAGCAGTGGGACAGGGGTAAGTTATGAAGCTTTCTTT.

The chain employs TRBV5-1 and TRBJ2-1; possible D gene TRBD1, 5 bases. CDR3 length: 14 residues. The germline V and J ends were trimmed by 6 bases and 0 bases, with 10 bases remaining between them. Germline assignment: CDR1 SGHRS and CDR2 YFSETQ. DNA for the CDR3: TGCGCCAGCACCCGGACAAACTCCTACAATGAGCAGTTCTTC. This gives the protein CASTRTNSYNEQFF.

The rearrangement links TRBV7-6 to TRBJ2-1; 7 nucleotides line up with TRBD2. Germline CDR1 and CDR2: SGHVS and FNYEAQ. The V and J ends lost 5 bases and 9 bases, in that order; junction bases with no gene match: 7. The CDR3 is made up of 13 amino acids. DNA for the CDR3: TGTGCCAGCAGCGGGGGAGGGGCAGTTGAGCAGTTCTTC. The encoded protein is CASSGGGAVEQFF.